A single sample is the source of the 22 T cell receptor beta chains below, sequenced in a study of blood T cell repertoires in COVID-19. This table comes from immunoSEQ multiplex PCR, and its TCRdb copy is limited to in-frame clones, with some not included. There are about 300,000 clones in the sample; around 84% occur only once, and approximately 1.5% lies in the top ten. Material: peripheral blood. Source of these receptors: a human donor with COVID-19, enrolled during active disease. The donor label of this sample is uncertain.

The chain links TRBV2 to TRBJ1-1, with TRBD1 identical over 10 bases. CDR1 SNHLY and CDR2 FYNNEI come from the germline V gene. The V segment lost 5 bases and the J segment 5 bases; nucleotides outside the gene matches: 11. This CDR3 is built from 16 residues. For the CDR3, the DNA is TGTGCCAGCAGTCCTCAGACAGGGGGCGCGGGAACTGAAGCTTTCTTT. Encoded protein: CASSPQTGGAGTEAFF.

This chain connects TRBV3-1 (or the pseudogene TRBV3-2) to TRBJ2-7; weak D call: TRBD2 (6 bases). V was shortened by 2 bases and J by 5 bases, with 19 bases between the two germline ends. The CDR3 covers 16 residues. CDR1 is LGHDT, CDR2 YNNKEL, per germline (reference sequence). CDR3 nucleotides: TGTGCCAGCAGCCAACATCCCGGGACTGGGGTGAACGAGCAGTACTTC. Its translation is CASSQHPGTGVNEQYF.

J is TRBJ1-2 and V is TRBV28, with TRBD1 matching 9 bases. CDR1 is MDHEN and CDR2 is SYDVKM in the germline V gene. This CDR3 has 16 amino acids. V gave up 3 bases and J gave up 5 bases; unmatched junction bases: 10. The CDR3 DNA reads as TGTGCCAGCAGTTTTACCCCTAAGACAGGGGGGTATGGCTACACCTTC. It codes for CASSFTPKTGGYGYTF.

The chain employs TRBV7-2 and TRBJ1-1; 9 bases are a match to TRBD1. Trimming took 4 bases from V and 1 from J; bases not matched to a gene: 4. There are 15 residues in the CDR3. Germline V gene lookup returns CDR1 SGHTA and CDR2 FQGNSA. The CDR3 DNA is TGTGCCAGCAGCTGGGACAGGGTTAAGAACACTGAAGCTTTCTTT. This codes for CASSWDRVKNTEAFF.

CDR3 residues: CASSSTVDGYTF. As DNA, the CDR3 is TGTGCCAGCAGTTCAACAGTTGATGGCTACACCTTC. The chain couples TRBV28 to TRBJ1-2, with D hard to call. Per germline, CDR1 MDHEN and CDR2 SYDVKM. V dropped 4 bases and J dropped 6 bases, with 9 bases sitting between them. The CDR3 is 12 residues long.

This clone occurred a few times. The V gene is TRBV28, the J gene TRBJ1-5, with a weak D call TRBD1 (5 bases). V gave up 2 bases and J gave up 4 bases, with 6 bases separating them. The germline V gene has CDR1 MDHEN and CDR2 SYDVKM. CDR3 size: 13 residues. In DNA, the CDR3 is TGTGCCAGCAGTTTAGACAGTAATCAGCCCCAGCATTTT. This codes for CASSLDSNQPQHF.

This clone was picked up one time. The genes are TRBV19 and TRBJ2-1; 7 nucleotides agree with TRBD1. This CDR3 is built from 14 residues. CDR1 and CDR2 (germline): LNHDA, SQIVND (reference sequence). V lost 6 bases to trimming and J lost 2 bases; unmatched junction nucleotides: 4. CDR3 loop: CASRSTGAYNEQFF. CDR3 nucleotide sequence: TGTGCCAGTAGGTCAACAGGGGCCTACAATGAGCAGTTCTTC.

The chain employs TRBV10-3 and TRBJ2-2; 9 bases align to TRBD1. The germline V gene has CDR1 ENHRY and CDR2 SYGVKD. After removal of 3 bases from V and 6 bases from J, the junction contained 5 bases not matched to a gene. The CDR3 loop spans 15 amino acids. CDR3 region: CAISDWTGVPGELFF. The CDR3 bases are TGTGCCATCAGTGACTGGACAGGGGTACCCGGGGAGCTGTTTTTT.

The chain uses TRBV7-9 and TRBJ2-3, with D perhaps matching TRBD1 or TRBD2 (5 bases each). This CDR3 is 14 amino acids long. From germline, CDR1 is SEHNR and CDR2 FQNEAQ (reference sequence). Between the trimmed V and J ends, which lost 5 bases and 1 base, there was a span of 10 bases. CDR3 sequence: CASSRGAGTDTQYF. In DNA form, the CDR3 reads TGTGCCAGCAGCAGGGGAGCGGGCACAGATACGCAGTATTTT.

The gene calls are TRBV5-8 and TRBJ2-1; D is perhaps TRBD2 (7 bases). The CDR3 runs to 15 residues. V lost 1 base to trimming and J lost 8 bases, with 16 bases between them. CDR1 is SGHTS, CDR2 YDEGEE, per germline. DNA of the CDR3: TGTGCCAGCAGCTTGCCAGGGGAGGGATCGGATGAGCAGTTCTTC. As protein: CASSLPGEGSDEQFF.

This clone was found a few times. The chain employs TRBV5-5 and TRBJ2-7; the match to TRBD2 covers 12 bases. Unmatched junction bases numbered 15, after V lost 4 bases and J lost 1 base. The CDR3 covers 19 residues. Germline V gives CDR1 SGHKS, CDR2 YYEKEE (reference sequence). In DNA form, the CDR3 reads TGTGCCAGCAGCCGCCGGCCGGTAACCGGGACTAGCGGGTCCTACGAGCAGTACTTC. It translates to CASSRRPVTGTSGSYEQYF.

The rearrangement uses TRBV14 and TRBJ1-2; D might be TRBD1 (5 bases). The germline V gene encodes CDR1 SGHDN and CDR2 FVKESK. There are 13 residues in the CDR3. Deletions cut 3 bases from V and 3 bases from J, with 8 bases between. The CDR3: CASSQGPDYGYTF. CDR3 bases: TGTGCCAGCAGCCAGGGGCCGGACTATGGCTACACCTTC.

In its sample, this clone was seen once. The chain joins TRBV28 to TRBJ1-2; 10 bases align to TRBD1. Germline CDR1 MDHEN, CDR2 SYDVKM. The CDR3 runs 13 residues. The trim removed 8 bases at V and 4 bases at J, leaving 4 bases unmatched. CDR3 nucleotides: TGTGCCAGCGGACGGACAGGGGGCTATGGCTACACCTTC. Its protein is CASGRTGGYGYTF.

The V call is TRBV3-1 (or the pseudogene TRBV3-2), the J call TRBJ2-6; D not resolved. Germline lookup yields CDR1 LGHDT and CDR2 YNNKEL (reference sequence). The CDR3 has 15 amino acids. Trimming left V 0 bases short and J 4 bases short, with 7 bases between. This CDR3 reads CASSQDLSGANVLTF. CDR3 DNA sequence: TGTGCCAGCAGCCAAGATCTTTCCGGGGCCAACGTCCTGACTTTC.

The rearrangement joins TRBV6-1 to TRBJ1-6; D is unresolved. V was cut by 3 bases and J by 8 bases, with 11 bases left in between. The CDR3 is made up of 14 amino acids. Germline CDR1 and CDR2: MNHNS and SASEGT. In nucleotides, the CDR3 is TGTGCCAGCAGTGAGTTGGTTCGGGATTCACCCCTCCACTTT. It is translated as CASSELVRDSPLHF.

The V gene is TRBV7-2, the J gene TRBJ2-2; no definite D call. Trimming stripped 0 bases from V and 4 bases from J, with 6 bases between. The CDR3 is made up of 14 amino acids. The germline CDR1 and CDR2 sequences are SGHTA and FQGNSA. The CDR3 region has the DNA TGTGCCAGCAGCTTAGCCAGTTCCACCGGGGAGCTGTTTTTT. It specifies CASSLASSTGELFF.

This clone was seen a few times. The CDR3 sequence is CASSADLGAGNTIYF. Here the CDR3 DNA reads TGTGCCAGCAGCGCGGATCTGGGGGCCGGCAACACCATATATTTT. This sequence joins TRBV9 and TRBJ1-3; D is possibly TRBD1 (6 bases). The CDR3 totals 15 residues. Trimming shortened V by 3 bases and J by 7 bases, and 17 bases separated the two germline ends. CDR1 is SGDLS, CDR2 YYNGEE, per germline. Drawing the rest from reference TRBV9 and TRBJ1-3, the complete variable domain is DSGVTQTPKHLITATGQRVTLRCSPRSGDLSVYWYQQSLDQGLQFLIQYYNGEERAKGNILERFSAQQFPDLHSELNLSSLELGDSALYFCASSADLGAGNTIYFGEGSWLTVV.

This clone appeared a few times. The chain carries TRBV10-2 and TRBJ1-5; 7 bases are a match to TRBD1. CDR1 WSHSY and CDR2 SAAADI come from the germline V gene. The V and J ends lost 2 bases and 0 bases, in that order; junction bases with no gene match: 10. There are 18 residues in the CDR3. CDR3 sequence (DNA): TGCGCCAGCAGTGAGGGAGAGACAGGGAACCCTAGCAATCAGCCCCAGCATTTT. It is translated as CASSEGETGNPSNQPQHF.

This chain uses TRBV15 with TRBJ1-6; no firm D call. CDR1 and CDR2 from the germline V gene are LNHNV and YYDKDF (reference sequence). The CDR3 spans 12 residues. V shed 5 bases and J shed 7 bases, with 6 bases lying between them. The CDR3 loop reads CATSLRNSPLHF. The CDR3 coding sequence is TGTGCCACCAGCCTAAGAAATTCACCCCTCCACTTT.

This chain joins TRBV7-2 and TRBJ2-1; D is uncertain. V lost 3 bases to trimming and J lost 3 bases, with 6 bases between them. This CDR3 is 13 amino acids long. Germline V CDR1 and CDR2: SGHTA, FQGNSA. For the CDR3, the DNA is TGTGCCAGCAGCTTGGAGATCTACAATGAGCAGTTCTTC. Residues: CASSLEIYNEQFF. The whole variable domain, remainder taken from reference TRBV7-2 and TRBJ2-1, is GAGVSQSPSNKVTEKGKDVELRCDPISGHTALYWYRQSLGQGLEFLIYFQGNSAPDKSGLPSDRFSAERTGGSVSTLTIQRTQQEDSAVYLCASSLEIYNEQFFGPGTRLTVL.

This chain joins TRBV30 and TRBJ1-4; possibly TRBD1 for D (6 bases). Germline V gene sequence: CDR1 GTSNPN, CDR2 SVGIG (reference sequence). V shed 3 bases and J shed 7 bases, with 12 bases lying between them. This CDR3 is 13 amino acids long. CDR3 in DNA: TGTGCCTGGAGATTGGGGGCGGCTGAAAAACTGTTTTTT. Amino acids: CAWRLGAAEKLFF.

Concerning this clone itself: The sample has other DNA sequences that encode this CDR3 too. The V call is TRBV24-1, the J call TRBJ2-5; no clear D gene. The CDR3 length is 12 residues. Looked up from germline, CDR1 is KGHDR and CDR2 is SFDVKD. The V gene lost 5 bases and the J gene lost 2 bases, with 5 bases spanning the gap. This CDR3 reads CATSGAQETQYF. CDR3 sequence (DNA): TGTGCCACCAGTGGGGCTCAAGAGACCCAGTACTTC.